The TCR beta chain described here comes from a study of blood T cell repertoires in COVID-19. Methods used by the authors: Reference gene primers were amplified, and this amplification served to estimate nucleated cell counts. Here immunoSEQ multiplex PCR was the method, and the copy in TCRdb shows in-frame clones only, minus some. V and J calls and clone size come straight from that table; D and trimming were deduced from the DNA. The table shows around 100,000 clones, with about 83% occurring only once. The TCR originated in a human donor in a cohort sampled during active COVID-19. Sample: peripheral blood.

The CDR3 reads CASSHRGTNTEAFF. The CDR3 DNA is TGTGCCAGCAGCCACCGGGGGACGAACACTGAAGCTTTCTTT. The chain couples TRBV3-1 (or the pseudogene TRBV3-2) to TRBJ1-1; perhaps TRBD1 as D (5 bases). The ends were cut back, 3 bases at V and 1 base at J, with 9 bases in the middle. CDR3 size: 14 residues. The germline V gene has CDR1 LGHDT and CDR2 YNNKEL (reference sequence).